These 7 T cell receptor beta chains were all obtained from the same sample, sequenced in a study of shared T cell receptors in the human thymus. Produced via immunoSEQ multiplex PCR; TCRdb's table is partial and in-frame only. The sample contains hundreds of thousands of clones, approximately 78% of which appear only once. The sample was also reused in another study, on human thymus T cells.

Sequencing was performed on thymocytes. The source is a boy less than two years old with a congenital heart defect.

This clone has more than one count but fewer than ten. The CDR3 sequence: CASSLIIGQGSDTQYF. The CDR3 DNA reads TGTGCCAGCAGCCTAATAATAGGACAGGGATCAGATACGCAGTATTTT. The chain joins TRBV28 to TRBJ2-3; 8 bases match TRBD1. The CDR3 totals 16 residues. V shed 6 bases, J shed 4 bases, and the junction held 12 bases outside the gene matches. Germline CDR1 MDHEN, CDR2 SYDVKM.

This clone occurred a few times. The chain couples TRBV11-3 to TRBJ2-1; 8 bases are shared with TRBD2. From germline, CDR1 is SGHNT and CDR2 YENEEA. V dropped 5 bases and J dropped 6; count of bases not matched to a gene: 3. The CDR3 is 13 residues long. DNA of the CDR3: TGTGCCAGCAGCCGGACTAGCCCCAATGAGCAGTTCTTC. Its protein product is CASSRTSPNEQFF. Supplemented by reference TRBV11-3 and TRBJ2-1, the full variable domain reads EAGVVQSPRYKIIEKKQPVAFWCNPISGHNTLYWYLQNLGQGPELLIRYENEEAVDDSQLPKDRFSAERLKGVDSTLKIQPAELGDSAVYLCASSRTSPNEQFFGPGTRLTVL.

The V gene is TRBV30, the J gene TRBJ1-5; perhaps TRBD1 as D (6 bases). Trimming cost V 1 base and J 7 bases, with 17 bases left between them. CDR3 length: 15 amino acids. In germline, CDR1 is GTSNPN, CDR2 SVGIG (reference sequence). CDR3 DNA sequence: TGTGCCTGGAGTGGTCTCACAGGGTTGGGGCAGCCCCAGCATTTT. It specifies CAWSGLTGLGQPQHF.

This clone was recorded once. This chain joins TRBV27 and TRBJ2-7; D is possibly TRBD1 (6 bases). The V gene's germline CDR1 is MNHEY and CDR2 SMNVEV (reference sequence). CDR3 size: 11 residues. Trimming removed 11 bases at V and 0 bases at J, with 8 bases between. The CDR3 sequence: CARDTSYEQYF. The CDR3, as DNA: TGTGCCCGGGACACCTCCTACGAGCAGTACTTC.

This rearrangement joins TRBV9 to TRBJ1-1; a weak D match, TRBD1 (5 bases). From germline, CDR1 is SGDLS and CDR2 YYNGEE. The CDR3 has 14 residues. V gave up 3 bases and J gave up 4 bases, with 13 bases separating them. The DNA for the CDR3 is TGTGCCAGCAGCGGGCCGGAGCAGGGCACTGAAGCTTTCTTT. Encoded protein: CASSGPEQGTEAFF.

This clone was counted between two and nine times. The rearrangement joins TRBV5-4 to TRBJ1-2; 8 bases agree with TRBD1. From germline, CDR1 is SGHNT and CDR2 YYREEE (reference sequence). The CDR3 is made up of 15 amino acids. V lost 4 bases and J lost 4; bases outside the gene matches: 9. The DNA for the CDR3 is TGTGCCAGCAGCGGACAGGGTCTCCTAGCCTATGGCTACACCTTC. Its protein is CASSGQGLLAYGYTF.

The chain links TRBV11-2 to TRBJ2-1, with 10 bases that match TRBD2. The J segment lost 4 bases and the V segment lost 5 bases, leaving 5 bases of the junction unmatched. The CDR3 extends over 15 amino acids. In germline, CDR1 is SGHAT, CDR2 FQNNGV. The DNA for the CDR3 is TGTGCCAGCAGCCCCCCTAGCGGGGGATACAATGAGCAGTTCTTC. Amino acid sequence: CASSPPSGGYNEQFF.